This T cell receptor (beta chain) was retrieved from a study of cytomegalovirus exposure and HLA in healthy donors. Study-wide results and caveats: A likely sequencing artifact accounted for one observed cluster of highly shared sequence variants. The study recorded some 160 TCR beta chains that were cytomegalovirus-associated. Follow-up analysis seemed to connect common viral pathogens with several of the most significant clusters identified.

Amplification used 60 Vbeta primers and 13 Jbeta primers. Some clones are missing from TCRdb's copy, which holds only in-frame ones; the method was immunoSEQ multiplex PCR. The data hold about 130,000 clones, with around 80% observed a single time. On this clone itself: Its antigen is as yet unknown.

Germline V gene data show CDR1 as SGHRS and CDR2 as YFSETQ. J gave up 4 bases and V 4 bases, and 5 bases lay outside the gene matches. There are 15 residues in the CDR3. The chain has TRBV5-1 and TRBJ1-6; 7 bases line up with TRBD1. Source material: PBMCs. The origin of this receptor is a boy under 10 years old in good health and CMV-seronegative. The CDR3 region has the DNA TGCGCCAGCAGCGCAGGGACAGCTTATAATTCACCCCTCCACTTT. Amino acids: CASSAGTAYNSPLHF.